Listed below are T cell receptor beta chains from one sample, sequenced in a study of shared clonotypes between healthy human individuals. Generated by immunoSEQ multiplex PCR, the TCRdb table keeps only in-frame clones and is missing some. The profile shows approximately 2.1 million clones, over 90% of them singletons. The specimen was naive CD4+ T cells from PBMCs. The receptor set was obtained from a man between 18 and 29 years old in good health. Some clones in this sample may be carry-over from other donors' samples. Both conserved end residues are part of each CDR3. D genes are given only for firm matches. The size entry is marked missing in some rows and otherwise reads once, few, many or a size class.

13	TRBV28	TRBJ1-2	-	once	TGTGCCAGCAGTTTGGAGGGAGGGTATGGCTACACCTTC	CASSLEGGYGYTF
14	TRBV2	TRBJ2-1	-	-	TGTGCCAGCGGTGGGGGGTTCTCCTACAATGAGCAGTTCTTC	CASGGGFSYNEQFF
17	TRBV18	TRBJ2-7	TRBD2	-	TGTGCCAGCTCACGCGGACTAGCGGGGATTATTACGACGGAGCAGTACTTC	CASSRGLAGIITTEQYF
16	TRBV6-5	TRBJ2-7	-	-	TGTGCCAGCAGTTACTCAAGGTGGGGGCCCTCCTACGAGCAGTACTTC	CASSYSRWGPSYEQYF
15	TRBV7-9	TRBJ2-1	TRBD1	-	TGTGCCAGCAGCTCTATCCGGGACAGCTACAATGAGCAGTTCTTC	CASSSIRDSYNEQFF
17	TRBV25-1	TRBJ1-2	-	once	TGTGCCAGCAGTGACTCTCGCCGAGGGGCAACCCACGGGGGCTACACCTTC	CASSDSRRGATHGGYTF
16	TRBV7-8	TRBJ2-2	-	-	TGTGCCAGCAGCCCCACGAGTAGGGGCTATACCGGGGAGCTGTTTTTT	CASSPTSRGYTGELFF
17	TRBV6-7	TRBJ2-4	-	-	TGTGCCAGCAGTTACTTGGAGGGAGGTGAAACCAAAAACATTCAGTACTTC	CASSYLEGGETKNIQYF
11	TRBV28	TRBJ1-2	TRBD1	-	TGTGCCAGCAGGGGACAGCGCAGCTACACCTTC	CASRGQRSYTF
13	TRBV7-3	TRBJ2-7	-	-	TGTGCCAGCAGCACGACTAGGTACTACGAGCAGTACTTC	CASSTTRYYEQYF